The present TCR beta chain was sequenced within a study of T cell responses to AZD1222 COVID-19 vaccine. Broader study findings: Clonal diversity was possibly underestimated, and white British individuals and females predominated among donors.

As regards this clone: Its antigen remains unidentified.

V was pared by 1 base and J by 4 bases, with 3 bases of the junction left unmatched. There are 15 residues in the CDR3. The germline CDR1 and CDR2 sequences are SGHAT and FQNNGV. Sequencing was performed with immunoSEQ multiplex PCR; in TCRdb, only in-frame clones are kept and a portion is missing. Of some 87,000 clones listed, roughly 89% are singletons. The TCR comes from an adult in good health. This rearrangement joins TRBV11-2 to TRBJ1-1, with TRBD1 matching 10 bases. The sequences come from peripheral blood, collected on day 0 of MenACWY control vaccination. The CDR3 is CASSLADRGLTEAFF. The CDR3 DNA reads as TGTGCCAGCAGCTTAGCTGACAGGGGGCTCACTGAAGCTTTCTTT.